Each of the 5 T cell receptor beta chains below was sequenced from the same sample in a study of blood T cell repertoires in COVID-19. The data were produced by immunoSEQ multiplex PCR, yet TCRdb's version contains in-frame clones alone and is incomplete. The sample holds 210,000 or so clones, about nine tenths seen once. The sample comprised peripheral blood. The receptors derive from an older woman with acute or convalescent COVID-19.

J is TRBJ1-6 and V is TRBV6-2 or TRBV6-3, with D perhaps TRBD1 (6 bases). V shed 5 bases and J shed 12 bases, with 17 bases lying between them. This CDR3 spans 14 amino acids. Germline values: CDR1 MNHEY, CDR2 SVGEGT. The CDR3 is CASSNAGRGIPLHF. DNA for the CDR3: TGTGCCAGCAGTAACGCAGGAAGGGGGATACCCCTCCACTTT.

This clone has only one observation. CDR3 residues: CASSGHNEKLFF. The CDR3 DNA is TGTGCCAGCAGCGGTCATAATGAAAAACTGTTTTTT. J is TRBJ1-4 and V is TRBV9; D uncertain. Germline V lookup: CDR1 SGDLS, CDR2 YYNGEE. This CDR3 has 12 residues. Trimming left V 3 bases short and J 4 bases short, with 4 bases between.

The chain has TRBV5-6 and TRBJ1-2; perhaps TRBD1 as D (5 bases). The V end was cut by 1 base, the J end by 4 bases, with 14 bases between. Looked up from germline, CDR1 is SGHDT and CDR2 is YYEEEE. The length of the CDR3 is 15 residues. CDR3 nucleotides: TGTGCCAGCAGCTTGCCGGACATTACCAGCTATGGCTACACCTTC. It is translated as CASSLPDITSYGYTF.

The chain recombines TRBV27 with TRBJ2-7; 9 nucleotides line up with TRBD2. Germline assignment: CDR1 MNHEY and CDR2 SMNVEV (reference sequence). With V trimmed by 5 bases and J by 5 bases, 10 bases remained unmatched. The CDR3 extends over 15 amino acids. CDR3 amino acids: CASSRRSGSTNEQYF. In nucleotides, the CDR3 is TGTGCCAGCAGTCGTCGTAGCGGGAGTACGAACGAGCAGTACTTC.

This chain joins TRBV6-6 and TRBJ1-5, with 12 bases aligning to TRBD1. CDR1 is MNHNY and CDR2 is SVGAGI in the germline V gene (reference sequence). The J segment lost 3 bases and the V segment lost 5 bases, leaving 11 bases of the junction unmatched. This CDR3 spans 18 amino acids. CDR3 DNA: TGTGCCAGCAGTCCGGGACAGGGGGCGATAAGGGTCAATCAGCCCCAGCATTTT. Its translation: CASSPGQGAIRVNQPQHF.